The sequence of this T cell receptor beta chain was determined in a study of T cells in Graves' hyperthyroidism and ophthalmopathy. Regarding the study as a whole: Most thyroid clonotypes with frequency above 0.001 were detected in blood.

Stability of Graves' hyperthyroidism was defined as absent ophthalmopathy progression within 18 months. Not enrolled were patients with uncontrolled infection, other autoimmune disease, pregnancy or lactation. The CDR3 runs 16 residues. Germline V CDR1 and CDR2: SGHRS, YFSETQ. The trim removed 2 bases at V and 2 bases at J, leaving 6 bases unmatched. The table lists this clonotype with many counts. What it recognizes is unknown. TCR beta CDR3 region amplification was performed from RNA transcripts. The study used the HTBI primer set for a first-round RT-PCR of the TCR CDR3. TCRdb re-called the multiplex PCR reads through MiXCR, storing one row per CDR3 protein. The data contain approximately 590,000 distinct CDR3 sequences, approximately 14% of them seen just once; the ten biggest clones take up less than 9.5%.

The clonotype comes from a woman aged 25 to 39 with Graves' hyperthyroidism. This chain connects TRBV5-1 to TRBJ1-4; 7 bases align to TRBD1. Sequenced material: blood. CDR3 in amino acids: CASSFRQGGTNEKLFF. The CDR3 nucleotides read TGCGCCAGCAGCTTTCGACAGGGCGGGACTAATGAAAAACTGTTTTTT.